These 30 T cell receptor beta chains share one sample of origin, sequenced in a study of CD8 T cells in ankylosing spondylitis. TCRdb re-derived calls from the 5' RACE reads in MiXCR, one entry per CDR3 protein. Of 250,000 or so distinct CDR3 sequences in the sample, 20% to 30% were seen once. Sequencing was done on a sample of blood, either unsorted or a sorted T cell fraction (not recorded which). The receptors stem from a male donor with ankylosing spondylitis or in good health (not recorded which).

The gene calls are TRBV6-6 and TRBJ1-2; D is unclear. The V end was cut by 9 bases, the J end by 8 bases, with 13 bases between. The germline V gene encodes CDR1 MNHNY and CDR2 SVGAGI (reference sequence). This CDR3 is built from 11 residues. CDR3 bases: TGTGCCAGTTACCGCTCGTTAGGCTACACCTTC. Its translation: CASYRSLGYTF.

This clonotype has at least ten counts. The rearrangement joins TRBV20-1 to TRBJ2-4; D not certain. Germline V lookup: CDR1 DFQATT, CDR2 SNEGSKA (reference sequence). The CDR3 extends over 13 amino acids. The V end lost 4 bases, the J end lost 0 bases, and 7 bases lay between the germline ends. The CDR3 DNA sequence: TGCAGTGCTAAAACATTAGCCAAAAACATTCAGTACTTC. It is translated as CSAKTLAKNIQYF.

This clonotype came up a few times. The gene calls are TRBV7-2 and TRBJ2-3, with 10 bases that match TRBD2. Trimming cost V 8 bases and J 4 bases; bases outside gene matches: 12. The germline gives CDR1 SGHTA, CDR2 FQGNSA. This CDR3 comprises 16 residues. DNA of the CDR3: TGTGCCAGCGCGATGGCTAGCGGGGGAACATCAGATACGCAGTATTTT. Its translation is CASAMASGGTSDTQYF. Together with reference TRBV7-2 and TRBJ2-3, the CDR3 gives the full variable domain: GAGVSQSPSNKVTEKGKDVELRCDPISGHTALYWYRQSLGQGLEFLIYFQGNSAPDKSGLPSDRFSAERTGGSVSTLTIQRTQQEDSAVYLCASAMASGGTSDTQYFGPGTRLTVL.

The gene calls are TRBV29-1 and TRBJ2-1; D is possibly TRBD2 (5 bases). Per germline, CDR1 SQVTM and CDR2 ANQGSEA. The CDR3 runs 11 residues. Deletions cut 7 bases from V and 9 bases from J, with 13 bases between. This chain's CDR3 is CSGGHEGEQFF. CDR3 bases: TGCAGCGGTGGGCATGAGGGTGAGCAGTTCTTC.

The J gene is TRBJ2-1, the V gene TRBV20-1; 9 nucleotides agree with TRBD1. The germline V gene encodes CDR1 DFQATT and CDR2 SNEGSKA (reference sequence). V lost 3 bases, J lost 3 bases, and 6 bases stayed unmatched. The CDR3 has 15 amino acids. CDR3 amino acids: CSASWDRVVYNEQFF. Written as DNA, the CDR3 is TGCAGTGCTAGTTGGGACAGGGTTGTCTACAATGAGCAGTTCTTC.

The genes are TRBV20-1 and TRBJ2-3; TRBD2 aligns across 14 bases. The V gene's germline CDR1 is DFQATT and CDR2 SNEGSKA (reference sequence). The trim removed 6 bases at V and 4 bases at J, leaving 3 bases unmatched. The CDR3 has 14 residues. The CDR3 DNA is TGCAGTGCCTCGGGACTAGCGGGGGCAGATACGCAGTATTTT. Encoded protein: CSASGLAGADTQYF.

CDR3 sequence: CSASRPGSAGEQYF. The CDR3 DNA reads as TGCAGTGCTAGTCGCCCGGGTAGTGCCGGCGAGCAGTACTTC. The chain combines TRBV20-1 with TRBJ2-7; no firm D call. The V gene's germline CDR1 is DFQATT and CDR2 SNEGSKA (reference sequence). The CDR3 spans 14 residues. V gave up 3 bases and J gave up 6 bases, with 18 bases separating them.

V usage is TRBV2 and J usage is TRBJ2-7, with D perhaps matching TRBD2 (5 bases). CDR3 size: 14 residues. Trimming took 4 bases from V and 0 from J, leaving 10 bases between them. Germline lookup yields CDR1 SNHLY and CDR2 FYNNEI. The CDR3 here is CASSAEVASYEQYF. For the CDR3, the DNA is TGTGCCAGCAGTGCGGAGGTTGCCTCCTACGAGCAGTACTTC.

This clonotype has more than one count but fewer than ten. This chain links TRBV10-1 with TRBJ2-7, with a weak D call TRBD2 (6 bases). The ends were cut back, 2 bases at V and 0 bases at J, with 11 bases in the middle. CDR1 and CDR2 from the germline V gene are WNHNN and SYGVQD (reference sequence). CDR3 size: 15 residues. The CDR3 DNA follows: TGCGCCAGCAGTGAGAGGGACTCTAGCTCCTACGAGCAGTACTTC. Translating it yields CASSERDSSSYEQYF.

This clonotype was seen a handful of times. The chain carries TRBV12-3 or TRBV12-4 and TRBJ2-6; D is ambiguous. The V end was cut by 3 bases, the J end by 4 bases, with 1 base between. The CDR3 spans 12 residues. CDR3 sequence: CASSLGANVLTF. CDR3 nucleotides: TGTGCCAGCAGTTTGGGGGCCAACGTCCTGACTTTC.

The DNA for the CDR3 is TGTGCCAGCAGTCGGGCAGGGTCCACCGGGGAGCTGTTTTTT. Encoded protein: CASSRAGSTGELFF. The gene calls are TRBV2 and TRBJ2-2; possibly TRBD1 for D (5 bases). Germline CDR1 reads SNHLY; CDR2 reads FYNNEI. V lost 5 bases to trimming and J lost 4 bases, with 11 bases between them. The CDR3 contains 14 residues.

In its sample, this clonotype was seen many times. CDR3 nucleotides: TGTGCCAGCAGTAACAGGGGCGGGGAGCAGTTCTTC. It specifies CASSNRGGEQFF. The rearrangement uses TRBV6-6 and TRBJ2-1, with TRBD1 matching 7 bases. Germline V gene sequence: CDR1 MNHNY, CDR2 SVGAGI (reference sequence). The V segment lost 5 bases and the J segment 10 bases; nucleotides outside the gene matches: 5. CDR3 length: 12 amino acids.

At least ten counts were recorded for this clonotype. V is TRBV15 and J is TRBJ2-7; D is ambiguous. Germline V gives CDR1 LNHNV, CDR2 YYDKDF (reference sequence). The CDR3 runs to 14 residues. Trimming cost V 2 bases and J 9 bases, with 17 bases left between them. DNA of the CDR3: TGTGCCACCAGCAGAAGACACAGTGCTTCGTCGCAGTACTTC. This translates into CATSRRHSASSQYF.

The chain links TRBV12-3 or TRBV12-4 to TRBJ2-1, with TRBD1 as a possible D gene (6 bases). V was shortened by 4 bases and J by 8 bases, with 15 bases between the two germline ends. The CDR3 has 14 residues. The CDR3 reads CASSSNTGSYEQFF. The DNA of the CDR3 is TGTGCCAGCAGTTCCAATACAGGGTCTTATGAGCAGTTCTTC.

The genes are TRBV12-3 or TRBV12-4 and TRBJ2-3, with no clear D. This CDR3 spans 15 amino acids. V shed 2 bases and J shed 0 bases, with 9 bases lying between them. This chain's CDR3 is CASSLWQSSTDTQYF. The CDR3 coding sequence is TGTGCCAGCAGTTTATGGCAGTCCAGCACAGATACGCAGTATTTT.

This clonotype was detected a few times. The rearrangement joins TRBV6-1 to TRBJ1-4, with TRBD1 matching over 7 bases. V dropped 7 bases and J dropped 5; count of bases not matched to a gene: 4. Germline CDR1 reads MNHNS; CDR2 reads SASEGT. The CDR3 contains 13 residues. The CDR3: CASNNRGNEKLFF. CDR3 DNA sequence: TGTGCCAGCAACAACAGGGGAAATGAAAAACTGTTTTTT.

This clonotype was detected many times. V and J are TRBV20-1 and TRBJ2-7, with D possibly called TRBD1 or TRBD2 (5 bases each). The CDR3 covers 13 residues. The germline gives CDR1 DFQATT, CDR2 SNEGSKA (reference sequence). Trimming removed 1 base at V and 0 bases at J, with 7 bases between. The CDR3 coding sequence is TGCAGTGCTAGAGGGGGGTTCTCCTACGAGCAGTACTTC. It translates to CSARGGFSYEQYF.

This clonotype appeared a single time. The chain carries TRBV5-6 and TRBJ2-6, with D perhaps being TRBD1 or TRBD2 (6 bases each). V was pared by 4 bases and J by 4 bases, with 15 bases between. Germline assignment: CDR1 SGHDT and CDR2 YYEEEE. The CDR3 is 16 amino acids. CDR3: CASSHYKGGGANVLTF. Written as DNA, the CDR3 is TGTGCCAGCAGCCACTATAAGGGGGGCGGGGCCAACGTCCTGACTTTC.

This clonotype was recorded a few times. CDR3 sequence (DNA): TGTGCCAGCAGCCTGGGGACAGACACCTATGGCTACACCTTC. Translation: CASSLGTDTYGYTF. This sequence joins TRBV9 and TRBJ1-2; 7 nucleotides line up with TRBD1. V gave up 4 bases and J gave up 4 bases; unmatched junction bases: 7. Germline V gene lookup returns CDR1 SGDLS and CDR2 YYNGEE. This CDR3 spans 14 amino acids.

This clonotype was detected many times. The V and J genes are TRBV10-1 and TRBJ2-3; 10 bases fit TRBD2. The CDR3 is 15 residues long. Germline V CDR1 and CDR2: WNHNN, SYGVQD (reference sequence). The V segment lost 3 bases and the J segment 5 bases; nucleotides outside the gene matches: 5. The CDR3 reads CASSEAGGRIDTQYF. The CDR3 coding sequence is TGCGCCAGCAGTGAAGCGGGGGGGCGGATAGATACGCAGTATTTT.

This clonotype was seen repeatedly, ten times or more. The chain combines TRBV20-1 with TRBJ1-6; tentative D call: TRBD1 (6 bases). This CDR3 is 15 amino acids long. CDR1 and CDR2 (germline): DFQATT, SNEGSKA (reference sequence). Trimming removed 6 bases at V and 7 bases at J, with 19 bases between. In nucleotides, the CDR3 is TGCAGTGCCCCATGGGGGCAGGGGAGCAATTCACCCCTCCACTTT. This gives the protein CSAPWGQGSNSPLHF.

The chain employs TRBV20-1 and TRBJ1-3, with D tentatively TRBD1 (6 bases). CDR3 length equals 17 residues. Germline CDR1 DFQATT, CDR2 SNEGSKA (reference sequence). With 0 bases removed from V and 0 bases from J, the gap between germline ends came to 15 bases. The CDR3 DNA follows: TGCAGTGCTAGAGATCGACACAGGGATGGCTCTGGAAACACCATATATTTT. This encodes CSARDRHRDGSGNTIYF.

This clonotype was observed a handful of times. This chain connects TRBV6-1 to TRBJ2-5; tentatively, D is TRBD2 (5 bases). The germline V and J ends were trimmed by 6 bases and 2 bases, with 10 bases remaining between them. CDR1 and CDR2 from the germline V gene are MNHNS and SASEGT. This CDR3 region has 13 residues. This chain's CDR3 is CASRVAGQETQYF. CDR3 bases: TGTGCCAGCAGGGTGGCGGGTCAAGAGACCCAGTACTTC.

This clonotype was detected many times. The chain employs TRBV5-6 and TRBJ2-1; TRBD2 agrees at 13 bases. The V and J ends lost 4 bases and 4 bases, in that order; junction bases with no gene match: 5. Germline V CDR1 and CDR2: SGHDT, YYEEEE. This CDR3 spans 16 amino acids. CDR3 sequence reads: CASSRLAGGMYNEQFF. The CDR3 nucleotides read TGTGCCAGCAGCCGACTAGCGGGGGGTATGTACAATGAGCAGTTCTTC.

This clonotype was seen repeatedly, ten times or more. V usage is TRBV6-5 and J usage is TRBJ2-3; a weak D match, TRBD1 (6 bases). This CDR3 has 13 residues. The ends were cut back, 5 bases at V and 7 bases at J, with 13 bases in the middle. The germline V gene encodes CDR1 MNHEY and CDR2 SVGAGI. In nucleotides, the CDR3 is TGTGCCAGCAGTCCTGGGGGCGCAAATACGCAGTATTTT. This codes for CASSPGGANTQYF.

The gene calls are TRBV29-1 and TRBJ2-1; TRBD2 matches at 8 bases. This CDR3 spans 15 amino acids. Per germline, CDR1 SQVTM and CDR2 ANQGSEA. V was pared by 6 bases and J by 2 bases, with 9 bases of the junction left unmatched. CDR3 amino acids: CSVLVGGAPYNEQFF. In DNA form, the CDR3 reads TGCAGCGTGCTCGTCGGGGGGGCCCCCTACAATGAGCAGTTCTTC.

V usage is TRBV4-2 and J usage is TRBJ2-5, with D possibly matching TRBD2 (6 bases). Looked up from germline, CDR1 is LGHNA and CDR2 is YNFKEQ. This CDR3 comprises 15 residues. V lost 3 bases and J 5 bases, leaving 16 bases between the germline ends. The DNA of the CDR3 is TGTGCCAGCAGCCACTTGGGATCGGGGGTGGAGACCCAGTACTTC. Amino acid sequence: CASSHLGSGVETQYF.

This clonotype was seen a single time. Being one base from a much bigger clone, this may be a read error. V and J are TRBV11-2 and TRBJ2-7, with 8 bases identical to TRBD1. The J segment lost 4 bases and the V segment lost 5 bases, leaving 13 bases of the junction unmatched. This CDR3 has 16 amino acids. Looked up from germline, CDR1 is SGHAT and CDR2 is FQNNGV. The chain's CDR3 is CASSPDRDRRLYEQYF. Written as DNA, the CDR3 is TGTGCCAGCAGCCCAGACCGGGACAGGAGACTTTACGAGCAGTACTTC. The full variable domain, with the rest looked up from reference TRBV11-2 and TRBJ2-7, is EAGVAQSPRYKIIEKRQSVAFWCNPISGHATLYWYQQILGQGPKLLIQFQNNGVVDDSQLPKDRFSAERLKGVDSTLKIQPAKLEDSAVYLCASSPDRDRRLYEQYFGPGTRLTVT.

V and J are TRBV29-1 and TRBJ2-2, with D perhaps matching TRBD1 or TRBD2 (5 bases each). From germline, CDR1 is SQVTM and CDR2 ANQGSEA. CDR3 size: 14 residues. V was pared by 5 bases and J by 1 base, with 11 bases between. CDR3 bases: TGCAGCGTTACCGGGACCCTGAACACCGGGGAGCTGTTTTTT. It codes for CSVTGTLNTGELFF.

This clonotype was seen many times. V gene TRBV11-2 combines with J gene TRBJ2-7; TRBD1 or TRBD2 may be the D gene (5 bases each). Trimming left V 1 base short and J 5 bases short, with 12 bases between. There are 14 residues in the CDR3. The germline V gene encodes CDR1 SGHAT and CDR2 FQNNGV. The CDR3 here is CASSLGLRGDEQYF. The CDR3 region has the DNA TGTGCCAGCAGCTTAGGGTTAAGAGGGGACGAGCAGTACTTC.